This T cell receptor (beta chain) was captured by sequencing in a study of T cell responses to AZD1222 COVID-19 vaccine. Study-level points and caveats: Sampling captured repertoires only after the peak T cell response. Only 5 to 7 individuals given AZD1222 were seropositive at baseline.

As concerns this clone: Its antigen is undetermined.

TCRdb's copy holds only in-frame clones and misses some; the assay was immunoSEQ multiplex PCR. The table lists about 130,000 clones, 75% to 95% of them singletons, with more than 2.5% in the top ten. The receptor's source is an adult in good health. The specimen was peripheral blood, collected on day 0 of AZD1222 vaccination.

The CDR3 loop reads CASSLLLAGTTDTQYF. The CDR3 DNA follows: TGTGCCAGCTCTCTACTTTTAGCGGGAACCACAGATACGCAGTATTTT. The rearrangement links TRBV18 to TRBJ2-3; 8 bases fit TRBD2. V trimming: 6 bases; J trimming: 2 bases; junction bases outside the gene matches: 10. The germline V gene has CDR1 KGHSH and CDR2 LQKENI. There are 16 residues in the CDR3.